This entry lists 25 T cell receptor beta chains sequenced from one sample in a study of blood T cells in healthy people across ages. Using a J-beta primer mix together with a sample-barcoded 5' primer, a second PCR was run for roughly 7 to 11 cycles. TCRdb reprocessed the 5' RACE reads via MiXCR and lists one record per CDR3 protein. In the table there are 1.5 million to 2 million distinct CDR3 sequences, roughly 27% of which are singletons. The sequenced sample consisted of blood. These receptors came from a woman in her 30s in good health.

The DNA for the CDR3 is TGTGCCAGCAGCCCGGGACAGGGGGCTGGGTATTTT. Its translation is CASSPGQGAGYF. This rearrangement joins TRBV5-6 to TRBJ2-3; 12 bases line up with TRBD1. V gave up 4 bases and J gave up 14 bases; unmatched junction bases: 5. There are 12 residues in the CDR3. Germline loops: CDR1 SGHDT, CDR2 YYEEEE. Looking up the rest from reference TRBV5-6 and TRBJ2-3 gives the full variable domain: DAGVTQSPTHLIKTRGQQVTLRCSPKSGHDTVSWYQQALGQGPQFIFQYYEEEERQRGNFPDRFSGHQFPNYSSELNVNALLLGDSALYLCASSPGQGAGYFGPGTRLTVL.

V usage is TRBV7-2 and J usage is TRBJ2-3; no clear D gene. The germline CDR1 and CDR2 sequences are SGHTA and FQGNSA. The CDR3 runs 14 residues. V lost 3 bases and J lost 3, with 10 bases in between. The chain's CDR3 is CASSFQSRTDTQYF. Here the CDR3 DNA reads TGTGCCAGCAGCTTCCAGAGTAGGACAGATACGCAGTATTTT. The whole variable domain, remainder taken from reference TRBV7-2 and TRBJ2-3, is GAGVSQSPSNKVTEKGKDVELRCDPISGHTALYWYRQSLGQGLEFLIYFQGNSAPDKSGLPSDRFSAERTGGSVSTLTIQRTQQEDSAVYLCASSFQSRTDTQYFGPGTRLTVL.

The chain is built from TRBV7-9 and TRBJ2-1; 12 positions agree with TRBD2. After removal of 4 bases from V and 9 bases from J, the junction contained 10 bases not matched to a gene. The germline V gene has CDR1 SEHNR and CDR2 FQNEAQ (reference sequence). CDR3 length: 16 amino acids. CDR3 in amino acids: CASSWTSGVGRGEQFF. The CDR3 DNA reads TGTGCCAGCAGCTGGACTAGCGGGGTTGGAAGGGGTGAGCAGTTCTTC.

Only one count was recorded for this clonotype. Compared with germline, one end of the junction differs, possibly owing to a read error. The chain is built from TRBV29-1 and TRBJ1-5; 10 nucleotides align to TRBD1. CDR1 and CDR2 (germline): SQVTM, ANQGSEA. The CDR3 consists of 14 residues. The CDR3, as DNA: TGCAGCGTGGGGACAGGGGTATTAGGTCAGTCCCAGCATTTT. Translation gives CSVGTGVLGQSQHF.

This clonotype was seen just once. The rearrangement uses TRBV2 and TRBJ1-1; D possibly corresponds to TRBD1 (5 bases). The CDR3 is 13 amino acids. Germline-derived CDR1 and CDR2 are SNHLY and FYNNEI. V lost 4 bases to trimming and J lost 4 bases, with 10 bases between them. CDR3 in amino acids: CASSAEGTTEAFF. CDR3 sequence (DNA): TGTGCCAGCAGTGCGGAGGGGACCACTGAAGCTTTCTTT.

This clonotype was found a few times. V is TRBV7-6 and J is TRBJ2-1, with 8 bases identical to TRBD2. This CDR3 is 18 amino acids long. Trimming at V came to 0 bases and at J to 2 bases, leaving 9 bases not matched to a gene. The germline gives CDR1 SGHVS, CDR2 FNYEAQ. CDR3 in DNA: TGTGCCAGCAGCTTAGCGCCCGGGGGGGGTGGCGCCTACAATGAGCAGTTCTTC. Protein: CASSLAPGGGGAYNEQFF.

This clonotype was observed at least ten times. CDR3 DNA sequence: TGTGCCATGGAGACTGGTTCTGGGGCCAACGTCCTGACTTTC. Translation gives CAMETGSGANVLTF. The chain joins TRBV25-1 to TRBJ2-6, with D unresolved. Trimming left V 10 bases short and J 1 base short, with 11 bases between. This CDR3 spans 14 amino acids. CDR1 MGHDK and CDR2 SYGVNS come from the germline V gene.

This clonotype was picked up many times. This chain uses TRBV12-3 or TRBV12-4 with TRBJ1-2, with D possibly TRBD1 on 6 matching bases. Trimming removed 5 bases from V and 3 bases from J, with 19 bases in between. This CDR3 comprises 16 residues. In nucleotides, the CDR3 is TGTGCCAGCAGTCCAACCCACAGGGTTGGGGACTATGGCTACACCTTC. Translation: CASSPTHRVGDYGYTF.

This clonotype was counted many times. The chain uses TRBV2 and TRBJ2-5; D is uncertain. This CDR3 is 11 amino acids long. Trimming removed 6 bases at V and 2 bases at J, with 4 bases between. The germline CDR1 and CDR2 sequences are SNHLY and FYNNEI. CDR3 in DNA: TGTGCCAGCAGACTACAAGAGACCCAGTACTTC. It yields the protein CASRLQETQYF.

This clonotype was found many times. The V and J genes are TRBV5-1 and TRBJ1-2; no reliable D call. The V gene's germline CDR1 is SGHRS and CDR2 YFSETQ. The CDR3 loop spans 17 amino acids. Between the trimmed V and J ends, which lost 3 bases and 3 bases, there was a span of 21 bases. The CDR3 protein is CASSSANGEVGDYGYTF. The CDR3 DNA is TGCGCCAGCAGCTCTGCTAACGGGGAGGTTGGAGACTATGGCTACACCTTC. Full variable domain (outside the CDR3, taken from reference TRBV5-1 and TRBJ1-2): KAGVTQTPRYLIKTRGQQVTLSCSPISGHRSVSWYQQTPGQGLQFLFEYFSETQRNKGNFPGRFSGRQFSNSRSEMNVSTLELGDSALYLCASSSANGEVGDYGYTFGSGTRLTVV.

The sample holds a few counts of this clonotype. The chain is built from TRBV7-6 and TRBJ2-5; the D gene could be TRBD1 or TRBD2 (5 bases each). Trimming stripped 5 bases from V and 5 bases from J, with 15 bases between. The CDR3 extends over 14 amino acids. Germline loops: CDR1 SGHVS, CDR2 FNYEAQ. The CDR3 sequence is CASSPSGARETQYF. Here the CDR3 DNA reads TGTGCCAGCAGCCCCTCCGGGGCGAGGGAGACCCAGTACTTC.

On this clonotype: A read error may be the cause here, since a much bigger clone is one base away. CDR3 nucleotide sequence: TGTGCCAGCAGAAGAGCGGGAGGCAGACACAATGAGCAGTTCTTC. Amino acid sequence: CASRRAGGRHNEQFF. This sequence joins TRBV6-5 and TRBJ2-1, with TRBD2 matching 9 bases. The germline gives CDR1 MNHEY, CDR2 SVGAGI. V was pared by 6 bases and J by 5 bases, with 8 bases of the junction left unmatched. CDR3 length: 15 residues.

This chain uses TRBV29-1 with TRBJ2-1; D call uncertain. The J call may be in error: the DNA end matches TRBJ2-7 better. Germline V gene sequence: CDR1 SQVTM, CDR2 ANQGSEA. The CDR3 is made up of 14 amino acids. The CDR3 bases are TGCAGCGTTCTGGGCCTTCTCTCCTACAATGAGCAGTACTTC. Translated: CSVLGLLSYNEQYF.

This rearrangement joins TRBV9 to TRBJ1-5, with D unresolved. Trimming removed 2 bases from V and 3 bases from J, with 6 bases in between. The CDR3 covers 13 residues. The V gene's germline CDR1 is SGDLS and CDR2 YYNGEE. The CDR3 bases are TGTGCCAGCAGCGTCGGGGTCAATCAGCCCCAGCATTTT. This sequence encodes CASSVGVNQPQHF.

This clonotype came up many times. The chain employs TRBV3-1 and TRBJ2-4; D is undetermined. CDR1 is LGHDT and CDR2 is YNNKEL in the germline V gene (reference sequence). The CDR3 extends over 13 amino acids. Deletions cut 4 bases from V and 5 bases from J, with 9 bases between. The CDR3 region has the DNA TGTGCCAGCAGCCTCCGGTCGCAAAACATTCAGTACTTC. Protein sequence: CASSLRSQNIQYF.

The CDR3 reads CASSFRVPLGDEQFF. The CDR3 region has the DNA TGTGCCAGCAGTTTCAGAGTTCCCCTCGGCGATGAGCAGTTCTTC. The J gene is TRBJ2-1, the V gene TRBV12-3 or TRBV12-4; D not certain. Deletions cut 3 bases from V and 8 bases from J, with 17 bases between. CDR3 length: 15 amino acids.

This sequence joins TRBV5-1 and TRBJ2-3, with 13 bases matching TRBD2. Germline V CDR1 and CDR2: SGHRS, YFSETQ. CDR3 length equals 15 residues. The J segment lost 6 bases and the V segment lost 5 bases, leaving 6 bases of the junction unmatched. Written as DNA, the CDR3 is TGCGCCAGCAGTCCAACGACTAGCGGGGGGGATACGCAGTATTTT. Translating gives CASSPTTSGGDTQYF.

The V and J genes are TRBV5-6 and TRBJ2-7, with 8 bases matching TRBD1. Germline loops: CDR1 SGHDT, CDR2 YYEEEE. The trim removed 1 base at V and 2 bases at J, leaving 5 bases unmatched. This CDR3 is 15 amino acids long. This CDR3 is CASSLLGQAAYEQYF. Here the CDR3 DNA reads TGTGCCAGCAGCTTGCTGGGACAGGCCGCCTACGAGCAGTACTTC.

Points on this clonotype: Since a much larger clone is just one base distant, this may be a read error. The chain is built from TRBV12-3 or TRBV12-4 and TRBJ1-2, with 7 nucleotides matching TRBD1. V dropped 4 bases and J dropped 8; count of bases not matched to a gene: 7. This CDR3 is 13 amino acids long. The CDR3 loop is CASSSWTGEGYTF. The CDR3 DNA sequence: TGTGCCAGCAGTTCCTGGACAGGTGAGGGCTACACCTTC.

J is TRBJ2-2 and V is TRBV30; the D is unclear. V lost 4 bases and J 4 bases, leaving 10 bases between the germline ends. Germline lookup yields CDR1 GTSNPN and CDR2 SVGIG (reference sequence). This CDR3 comprises 13 residues. CDR3 amino acids: CAWTVRVTGELFF. The CDR3 DNA sequence: TGTGCCTGGACGGTCCGAGTCACCGGGGAGCTGTTTTTT.

As concerns this clonotype: This may arise from a read error, as a much more abundant clone is one base away. The chain uses TRBV20-1 and TRBJ2-7, with TRBD2 matching 14 bases. This CDR3 is built from 15 residues. The germline V gene has CDR1 DFQATT and CDR2 SNEGSKA (reference sequence). V lost 6 bases and J lost 6; bases outside the gene matches: 10. The CDR3 protein is CSATLGLAGGGEQYF. The CDR3 DNA is TGCAGTGCCACCCTCGGACTAGCGGGAGGCGGCGAGCAGTACTTC.

This clonotype was found a few times. The V gene is TRBV12-3 or TRBV12-4, the J gene TRBJ2-7, with 7 bases aligning to TRBD1. This CDR3 has 15 residues. The V segment lost 6 bases and the J segment 3 bases; nucleotides outside the gene matches: 11. Here the CDR3 DNA reads TGTGCCAGCAGCCCCCCAGACAGGGTCATCTACGAGCAGTACTTC. Translation gives CASSPPDRVIYEQYF.

This clonotype was detected only a few times. The V gene is TRBV12-3 or TRBV12-4, the J gene TRBJ2-7; TRBD2 matches 9 bases. Trimming at V came to 3 bases and at J to 6 bases, leaving 9 bases not matched to a gene. This CDR3 has 15 amino acids. CDR3 DNA: TGTGCCAGCAGTTTCGCCGGGCGGGGGGGCGCCGAGCAGTACTTC. Translated: CASSFAGRGGAEQYF.

The gene calls are TRBV7-2 and TRBJ2-1; a weak D match, TRBD2 (6 bases). CDR1 and CDR2 (germline): SGHTA, FQGNSA. The V end lost 3 bases, the J end lost 12 bases, and 15 bases lay between the germline ends. The length of the CDR3 is 13 residues. The CDR3 region has the DNA TGTGCCAGCAGCTTTAGAGGAGGGATCCCGCAGTTCTTC. It codes for CASSFRGGIPQFF. Variable domain in full (rest from reference TRBV7-2 and TRBJ2-1): GAGVSQSPSNKVTEKGKDVELRCDPISGHTALYWYRQSLGQGLEFLIYFQGNSAPDKSGLPSDRFSAERTGGSVSTLTIQRTQQEDSAVYLCASSFRGGIPQFFGPGTRLTVL.

The chain combines TRBV12-3 or TRBV12-4 with TRBJ2-1; 7 bases agree with TRBD1. With 7 bases clipped from V and 3 bases from J, the junction kept 6 bases outside the gene matches. CDR3 length: 14 amino acids. CDR3 bases: TGTGCCAGCATCCGGGACAGAAACTACAATGAGCAGTTCTTC. Translated, it gives CASIRDRNYNEQFF.